This TCR beta chain is drawn from a study of shared clonotypes between healthy human individuals. TCRdb's table, derived via immunoSEQ multiplex PCR, lists solely in-frame clones and lacks some. The repertoire has some 740,000 clones, roughly 92% of them found once; the top ten carry about 25%. Naive CD8 cells lacked CD45RO, underwent positive selection for CCR7 and left out terminally differentiated effector memory CD45RA+ cells. V lost 0 bases and J lost 4, with 13 bases in between. This CDR3 spans 15 amino acids. Germline CDR1 and CDR2: LGHNA and YSLEER. The V call is TRBV4-3, the J call TRBJ2-7; D may be TRBD2 (6 bases). Material for sequencing was naive CD8+ T cells sorted from blood. The clonotype comes from a young man in good health. The CDR3 coding sequence is TGCGCCAGCAGCCAAGACAGGACTACGTTATACGAGCAGTACTTC. Its protein is CASSQDRTTLYEQYF.